This T cell receptor (beta chain) was found in a study of CD8 T cells in ankylosing spondylitis. Study-wide results and caveats: Characteristic, it appeared, of ankylosing spondylitis blood was a TCR beta motif of seven or eight highly homologous variants.

Germline V gene sequence: CDR1 MDHEN, CDR2 SYDVKM. The V end was cut by 6 bases, the J end by 6 bases, with 21 bases between. The CDR3 loop spans 16 amino acids. Ten or more counts support this clonotype. Antigen unknown. Each CDR3 protein gets one entry after TCRdb re-called the 5' RACE reads with MiXCR. In the table there are around 490,000 distinct CDR3 sequences, roughly 5.2% of which are singletons. The clonotype comes from a male donor with ankylosing spondylitis. The sequenced material came from blood, either unsorted or a sorted T cell fraction (not recorded which). The gene calls are TRBV28 and TRBJ1-5, with D possibly matching TRBD1 (5 bases). The CDR3 coding sequence is TGTGCCAGCAGCCCACTGGAGGGCCAGGGAGGTCAGCCCCAGCATTTT. It yields the protein CASSPLEGQGGQPQHF.